This entry lists 27 T cell receptor beta chains sequenced from one sample in a study of shared clonotypes between healthy human individuals. TCRdb keeps only in-frame clones here, not all; method: immunoSEQ multiplex PCR. The sample lists approximately 2.4 million clones; approximately 96% were seen once. What was sequenced was naive CD4+ T cells sorted from blood. Subset noted: CD45RA+ positively selected. The receptor set was obtained from a man aged 18 to 30 in good health.

The chain uses TRBV15 and TRBJ2-3; 11 bases map to TRBD2. J lost 6 bases, V lost 0 bases, and 2 bases had no gene match. The germline V gene has CDR1 LNHNV and CDR2 YYDKDF (reference sequence). This CDR3 region has 15 residues. The CDR3 protein is CATSREGLAEDTQYF. The CDR3 DNA reads as TGTGCCACCAGCAGAGAGGGACTAGCGGAGGATACGCAGTATTTT.

The V call is TRBV6-5, the J call TRBJ2-7; 9 bases are shared with TRBD1. V was clipped by 6 bases and J by 1 base; unmatched bases: 7. From germline, CDR1 is MNHEY and CDR2 SVGAGI. This CDR3 comprises 15 residues. Here the CDR3 reads CASSPTGGASYEQYF. In DNA form, the CDR3 reads TGTGCCAGCAGCCCCACAGGGGGCGCTTCCTACGAGCAGTACTTC.

The V gene is TRBV5-1, the J gene TRBJ2-3; 8 bases map to TRBD2. CDR3 length: 14 amino acids. Trimming at V came to 2 bases and at J to 2 bases, leaving 1 base not matched to a gene. Looked up from germline, CDR1 is SGHRS and CDR2 is YFSETQ. The CDR3 here is CASSFSGTTDTQYF. The CDR3 DNA reads TGCGCCAGCAGCTTTAGCGGGACCACAGATACGCAGTATTTT.

This clone showed up just once. V gene TRBV11-2 combines with J gene TRBJ2-2; 8 positions agree with TRBD2. V was clipped by 5 bases and J by 7 bases; unmatched bases: 12. Germline CDR1 and CDR2: SGHAT and FQNNGV. The length of the CDR3 is 16 residues. Here the CDR3 DNA reads TGTGCCAGCAGCCCCCTGTCCGGGAGGGCTAGCGGGGAGCTGTTTTTT. Its protein product is CASSPLSGRASGELFF.

The gene calls are TRBV7-9 and TRBJ1-1; TRBD1 agrees at 9 bases. Unmatched junction bases numbered 14, after V lost 6 bases and J lost 3 bases. In germline, CDR1 is SEHNR, CDR2 FQNEAQ (reference sequence). The CDR3 runs 17 residues. CDR3 sequence (DNA): TGTGCCAGCAGGCAATCCGGGACAGGGCTGGAGTACACTGAAGCTTTCTTT. Protein product: CASRQSGTGLEYTEAFF.

The rearrangement joins TRBV6-1 to TRBJ2-7, with unresolved D. The CDR3 runs 14 residues. V lost 4 bases and J lost 2, with 12 bases in between. CDR1 is MNHNS and CDR2 is SASEGT in the germline V gene. This chain's CDR3 is CASSGGPNAYEQYF. CDR3 nucleotides: TGTGCCAGCAGTGGAGGACCTAACGCCTACGAGCAGTACTTC.

The chain has TRBV6-5 and TRBJ1-1; 9 bases line up with TRBD1. V lost 4 bases and J lost 6; bases outside the gene matches: 9. CDR1 is MNHEY, CDR2 SVGAGI, per germline. This CDR3 spans 15 amino acids. CDR3 nucleotide sequence: TGTGCCAGCAGTTCCTATACAGGGGGCGACGCTGAAGCTTTCTTT. Its translation: CASSSYTGGDAEAFF.

CDR3 sequence: CASSMGSSNEKLFF. Written as DNA, the CDR3 is TGTGCCAGTAGTATGGGTAGTTCTAATGAAAAACTGTTTTTT. V is TRBV19 and J is TRBJ1-4; no definite D call. Trimming took 3 bases from V and 3 from J, leaving 8 bases between them. Germline CDR1 is LNHDA and CDR2 is SQIVND (reference sequence). CDR3 size: 14 residues. The entire variable domain, with the rest obtained from reference TRBV19 and TRBJ1-4, is as follows: DGGITQSPKYLFRKEGQNVTLSCEQNLNHDAMYWYRQDPGQGLRLIYYSQIVNDFQKGDIAEGYSVSREKKESFPLTVTSAQKNPTAFYLCASSMGSSNEKLFFGSGTQLSVL.

The rearrangement uses TRBV10-2 and TRBJ2-5, with TRBD2 identical over 9 bases. The germline V gene has CDR1 WSHSY and CDR2 SAAADI. V lost 8 bases, J lost 4 bases, and 8 bases stayed unmatched. The CDR3 has 14 amino acids. As DNA, the CDR3 is TGCGCCAGCGGCGGTAGCGGGAGTGGAGAGACCCAGTACTTC. This gives the protein CASGGSGSGETQYF.

V is TRBV4-2 and J is TRBJ2-6; D is possibly TRBD1 (5 bases). There are 16 residues in the CDR3. Trimming left V 0 bases short and J 0 bases short, with 6 bases between. The germline V gene has CDR1 LGHNA and CDR2 YNFKEQ. CDR3 in DNA: TGTGCCAGCAGCCAAGAAGGGGACTCTGGGGCCAACGTCCTGACTTTC. It codes for CASSQEGDSGANVLTF.

This sequence joins TRBV11-1 and TRBJ1-3, with no clear D. The V and J ends lost 5 bases and 4 bases respectively, with 12 bases between them. CDR3 length equals 14 residues. Germline-derived CDR1 and CDR2 are SGHAT and FQDESV (reference sequence). The CDR3 loop is CASSIQHSGNTIYF. As DNA, the CDR3 is TGTGCCAGCAGCATACAGCACTCCGGAAACACCATATATTTT. The full variable domain, completed using reference TRBV11-1 and TRBJ1-3, is EAEVAQSPRYKITEKSQAVAFWCDPISGHATLYWYRQILGQGPELLVQFQDESVVDDSQLPKDRFSAERLKGVDSTLKIQPAELGDSAMYLCASSIQHSGNTIYFGEGSWLTVV.

This sequence joins TRBV9 and TRBJ1-2; 8 bases agree with TRBD1. The CDR3 has 13 amino acids. CDR1 is SGDLS and CDR2 is YYNGEE in the germline V gene. V was clipped by 0 bases and J by 8 bases; unmatched bases: 3. For the CDR3, the DNA is TGTGCCAGCAGCGTAGGAACAGGGGGAGGCTACACCTTC. Its protein product is CASSVGTGGGYTF.

V and J are TRBV5-1 and TRBJ2-5; 10 bases are shared with TRBD2. The CDR3 loop spans 17 amino acids. V lost 1 base, J lost 4 bases, and 10 bases stayed unmatched. Looked up from germline, CDR1 is SGHRS and CDR2 is YFSETQ. CDR3 amino acids: CASSLPLAGIYGETQYF. The CDR3 DNA follows: TGCGCCAGCAGCTTGCCACTAGCGGGGATCTATGGAGAGACCCAGTACTTC.

V is TRBV7-9 and J is TRBJ2-6; 8 bases align to TRBD1. The J segment lost 0 bases and the V segment lost 6 bases, leaving 10 bases of the junction unmatched. The CDR3 contains 18 residues. Germline V gene lookup returns CDR1 SEHNR and CDR2 FQNEAQ (reference sequence). CDR3 sequence (DNA): TGTGCCAGCAGACCGAATTTTACAGGGGGCTCTGGGGCCAACGTCCTGACTTTC. It specifies CASRPNFTGGSGANVLTF.

The chain links TRBV6-4 to TRBJ2-1; 9 nucleotides align to TRBD1. This CDR3 has 13 amino acids. Germline V CDR1 and CDR2: MRHNA, SNTAGT. The junction had 4 bases not matched to a gene; V was cut back by 4 bases and J by 9 bases. CDR3 bases: TGTGCCAGCAGTGGACAGGGGGTCGGTGAGCAGTTCTTC. Residues: CASSGQGVGEQFF.

The chain couples TRBV15 to TRBJ1-3; D is unresolved. Germline V CDR1 and CDR2: LNHNV, YYDKDF (reference sequence). This CDR3 region has 18 residues. Trimming left V 1 base short and J 0 bases short, with 16 bases between. CDR3 DNA: TGTGCCACCAGCAGAGGCGCAGCCTTGGGAAGCTCTGGAAACACCATATATTTT. It translates to CATSRGAALGSSGNTIYF.

The chain is built from TRBV6-1 and TRBJ2-7, with D possibly being TRBD2 (6 bases). The CDR3 has 14 residues. Per the germline V gene, CDR1 is MNHNS and CDR2 is SASEGT. V was pared by 0 bases and J by 4 bases, with 10 bases between. The CDR3 reads CASSEAGGIYEQYF. In DNA, the CDR3 is TGTGCCAGCAGTGAAGCCGGGGGAATTTACGAGCAGTACTTC.

The rearrangement joins TRBV10-3 to TRBJ2-7; 9 positions match TRBD1. Unmatched junction bases numbered 9, after V lost 7 bases and J lost 5 bases. Germline V gene sequence: CDR1 ENHRY, CDR2 SYGVKD. The CDR3 consists of 14 residues. CDR3 DNA: TGTGCCATCAAACTAGACAGGGGGTCCCACGAGCAGTACTTC. This translates into CAIKLDRGSHEQYF.

The rearrangement joins TRBV6-1 to TRBJ1-5, with 7 positions matching TRBD1. J gave up 6 bases and V 7 bases, and 6 bases lay outside the gene matches. Germline assignment: CDR1 MNHNS and CDR2 SASEGT. The CDR3 is made up of 13 amino acids. Here the CDR3 reads CASIPQGGQPQHF. The DNA of the CDR3 is TGTGCCAGCATCCCGCAGGGGGGTCAGCCCCAGCATTTT.

The gene calls are TRBV4-2 and TRBJ2-7, with D perhaps TRBD1 (6 bases). V was cut by 1 base and J by 6 bases, with 22 bases left in between. The germline V gene encodes CDR1 LGHNA and CDR2 YNFKEQ. This CDR3 is 17 amino acids long. CDR3: CASSQGSPGAVLGEQYF. For the CDR3, the DNA is TGTGCCAGCAGCCAAGGCTCACCAGGGGCCGTTTTGGGCGAGCAGTACTTC.

The CDR3 loop reads CASSQGRGPNYGYTF. The DNA for the CDR3 is TGTGCCAGCAGCCAGGGCAGGGGACCTAACTATGGCTACACCTTC. The chain has TRBV7-2 and TRBJ1-2, with D possibly being TRBD1 (6 bases). This CDR3 has 15 residues. Trimming stripped 5 bases from V and 0 bases from J, with 13 bases between. Germline V gene sequence: CDR1 SGHTA, CDR2 FQGNSA.

This clone was detected a few times. V and J are TRBV10-3 and TRBJ1-2; D is perhaps TRBD1 (6 bases). This CDR3 region has 13 residues. The V and J ends lost 6 bases and 4 bases respectively, with 12 bases between them. Germline V gene sequence: CDR1 ENHRY, CDR2 SYGVKD. CDR3 nucleotide sequence: TGTGCCATCAGGGACAGTCAGACCTATGGCTACACCTTC. The encoded protein is CAIRDSQTYGYTF.

The chain is built from TRBV29-1 and TRBJ2-7, with 7 bases aligning to TRBD2. V dropped 7 bases and J dropped 3; count of bases not matched to a gene: 12. The CDR3 contains 14 residues. Germline assignment: CDR1 SQVTM and CDR2 ANQGSEA. Written as DNA, the CDR3 is TGCAGCGAGATACCGGGACTACCAATCTACGAGCAGTACTTC. It yields the protein CSEIPGLPIYEQYF.

This chain uses TRBV19 with TRBJ1-5; TRBD1 agrees at 9 bases. V shed 6 bases and J 0 bases; nucleotides not matched to a gene: 12. The CDR3 is 18 residues long. CDR1 is LNHDA, CDR2 SQIVND, per germline (reference sequence). CDR3 amino acids: CASRKRTGDGYSNQPQHF. Here the CDR3 DNA reads TGTGCCAGTAGAAAACGGACAGGGGACGGGTATAGCAATCAGCCCCAGCATTTT.

This chain joins TRBV5-4 and TRBJ2-3; possibly TRBD1 for D (6 bases). The CDR3 sequence is 14 residues long. Trimming left V 4 bases short and J 6 bases short, with 15 bases between. CDR1 SGHNT and CDR2 YYREEE come from the germline V gene (reference sequence). CDR3 DNA: TGTGCCAGCAGCGCGGACAGATACGAGGATACGCAGTATTTT. This translates into CASSADRYEDTQYF.

The genes are TRBV27 and TRBJ1-5; 7 nucleotides align to TRBD1. V lost 5 bases, J lost 4 bases, and 8 bases stayed unmatched. The CDR3 is made up of 15 amino acids. Per germline, CDR1 MNHEY and CDR2 SMNVEV (reference sequence). Written as DNA, the CDR3 is TGTGCCAGCAGTCTTGAAGGGGGCTGGAATCAGCCCCAGCATTTT. This gives the protein CASSLEGGWNQPQHF.

The rearrangement uses TRBV25-1 and TRBJ2-5; D gene unclear. The CDR3 length is 9 residues. Trimming stripped 7 bases from V and 3 bases from J, with 0 bases between. The germline V gene encodes CDR1 MGHDK and CDR2 SYGVNS. The CDR3 region has the DNA TGTGCCAGCAAAGAGACCCAGTACTTC. Amino acids: CASKETQYF.